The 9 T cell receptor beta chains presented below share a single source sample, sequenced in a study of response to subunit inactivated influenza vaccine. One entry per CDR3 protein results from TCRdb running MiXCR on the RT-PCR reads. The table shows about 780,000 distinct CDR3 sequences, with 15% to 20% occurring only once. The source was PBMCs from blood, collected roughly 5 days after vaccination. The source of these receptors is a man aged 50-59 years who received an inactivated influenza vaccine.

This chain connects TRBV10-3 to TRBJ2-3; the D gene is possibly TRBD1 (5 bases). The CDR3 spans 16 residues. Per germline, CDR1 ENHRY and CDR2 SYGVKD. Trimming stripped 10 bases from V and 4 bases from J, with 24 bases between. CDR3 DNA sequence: TGTGCCACCCGACCGGCCCTGGGGCCGGGTTCAGATACGCAGTATTTT. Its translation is CATRPALGPGSDTQYF.

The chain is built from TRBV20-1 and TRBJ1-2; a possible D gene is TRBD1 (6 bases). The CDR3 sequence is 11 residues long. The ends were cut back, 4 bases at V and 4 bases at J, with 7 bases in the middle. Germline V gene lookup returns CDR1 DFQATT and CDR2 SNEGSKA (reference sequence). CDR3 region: CSATGAYGYTF. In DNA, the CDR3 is TGCAGTGCTACGGGGGCCTATGGCTACACCTTC.

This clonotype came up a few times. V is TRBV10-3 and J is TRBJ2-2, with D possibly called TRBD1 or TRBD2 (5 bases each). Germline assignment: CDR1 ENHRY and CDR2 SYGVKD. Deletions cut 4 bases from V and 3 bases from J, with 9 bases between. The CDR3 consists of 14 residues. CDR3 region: CAISGRGDTGELFF. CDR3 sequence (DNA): TGTGCCATCAGTGGGCGAGGGGACACCGGGGAGCTGTTTTTT.

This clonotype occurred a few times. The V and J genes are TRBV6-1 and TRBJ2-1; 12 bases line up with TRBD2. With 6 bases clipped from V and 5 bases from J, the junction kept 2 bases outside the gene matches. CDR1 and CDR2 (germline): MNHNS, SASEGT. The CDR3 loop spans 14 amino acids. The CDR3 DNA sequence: TGTGCCAGCAGACTAGCGGGAGGTAACAATGAGCAGTTCTTC. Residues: CASRLAGGNNEQFF.

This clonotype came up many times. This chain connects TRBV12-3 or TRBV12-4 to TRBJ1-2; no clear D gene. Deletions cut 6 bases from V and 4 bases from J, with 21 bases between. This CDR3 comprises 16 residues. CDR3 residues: CASSPRGPLTLYGYTF. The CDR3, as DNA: TGTGCCAGCAGCCCTCGTGGGCCACTCACTCTCTATGGCTACACCTTC.

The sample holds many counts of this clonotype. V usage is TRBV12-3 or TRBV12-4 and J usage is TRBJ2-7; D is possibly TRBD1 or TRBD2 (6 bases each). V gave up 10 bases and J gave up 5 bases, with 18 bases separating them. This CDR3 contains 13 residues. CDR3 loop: CATTAGGIDEQYF. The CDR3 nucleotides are TGTGCCACCACCGCCGGGGGCATAGACGAGCAGTACTTC.

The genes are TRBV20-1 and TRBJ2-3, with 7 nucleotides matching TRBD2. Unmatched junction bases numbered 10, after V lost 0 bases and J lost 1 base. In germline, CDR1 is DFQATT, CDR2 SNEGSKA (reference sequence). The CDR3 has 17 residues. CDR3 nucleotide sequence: TGCAGTGCTAGAGACCGGGAGTTCCGGGGGGGCACAGATACGCAGTATTTT. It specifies CSARDREFRGGTDTQYF.

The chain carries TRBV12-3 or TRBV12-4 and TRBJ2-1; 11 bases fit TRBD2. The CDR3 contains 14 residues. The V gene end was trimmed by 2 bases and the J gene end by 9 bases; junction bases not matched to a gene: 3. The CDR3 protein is CASSLPTSGAEQFF. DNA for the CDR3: TGTGCCAGCAGTTTACCGACTAGCGGGGCTGAGCAGTTCTTC.

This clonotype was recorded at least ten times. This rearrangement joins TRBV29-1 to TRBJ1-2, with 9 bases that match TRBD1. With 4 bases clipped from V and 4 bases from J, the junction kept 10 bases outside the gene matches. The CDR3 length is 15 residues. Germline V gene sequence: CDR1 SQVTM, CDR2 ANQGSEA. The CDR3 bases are TGCAGCGTTGCCCGGGACAGGGTACTTGGCTATGGCTACACCTTC. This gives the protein CSVARDRVLGYGYTF.